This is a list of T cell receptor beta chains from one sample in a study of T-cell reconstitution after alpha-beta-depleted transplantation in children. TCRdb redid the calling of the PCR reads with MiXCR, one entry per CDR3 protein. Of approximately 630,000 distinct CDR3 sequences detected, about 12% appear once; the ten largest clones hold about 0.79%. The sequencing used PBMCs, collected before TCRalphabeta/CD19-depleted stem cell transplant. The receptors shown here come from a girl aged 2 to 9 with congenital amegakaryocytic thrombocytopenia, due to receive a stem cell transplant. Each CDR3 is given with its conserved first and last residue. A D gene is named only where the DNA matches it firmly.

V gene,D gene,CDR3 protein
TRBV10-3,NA,CAISESSFEAFF
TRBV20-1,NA,CSARDRGGLGRF
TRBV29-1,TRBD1,CSAGLIGQGTEAFF
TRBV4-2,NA,CASSQVTPSTGELFF
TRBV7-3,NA,CASSLNRQGSGAEAFF
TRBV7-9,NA,CASSNYPVQVQETQYF
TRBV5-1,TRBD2,CASSLVLAGVEQFF
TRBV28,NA,CASSPLGGWAKNIQYF
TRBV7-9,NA,CASSFWGLDNEQFF
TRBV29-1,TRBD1,CSVEGSGQGAYDEQFF
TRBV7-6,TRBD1,CASSSGQARAQYF
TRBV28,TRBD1,CASEITQGGGYTF
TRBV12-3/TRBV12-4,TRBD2,CASSLAPGLALPLGQNIQYF
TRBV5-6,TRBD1,CASSARQGADYEQYF
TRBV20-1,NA,CSASNSLNEKLFF
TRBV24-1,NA,CATSDFRRGDEQFF
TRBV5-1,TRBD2,CASSLVASGRAGFYNEQFF
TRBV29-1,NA,CSVEDPNRFQETQYF
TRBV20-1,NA,CSANGLGGAVVWNEQFF
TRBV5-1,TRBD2,CASSLRRGTSTDTQYF
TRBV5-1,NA,CASSLTAASSYNEQFF
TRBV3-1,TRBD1,CASSDWTGEEANYGYTF
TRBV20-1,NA,CSARDFSRNEQFF
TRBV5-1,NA,CASSTGTTNEKLFF
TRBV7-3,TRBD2,CASSFLAGPDTQYF
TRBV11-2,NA,CASEVMGRGENTGELFF
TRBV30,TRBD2,CAWKKRDGTDTQYF
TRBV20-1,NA,CSASFVSSYNEQFF
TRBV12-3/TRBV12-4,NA,CASEGGRYNEQFF
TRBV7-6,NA,CASSLDPGERNYEQYF
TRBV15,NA,CATSRRGGVGSYNEQFF
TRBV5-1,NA,CASSSAPEVPDTQYF
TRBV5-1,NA,CASSTSGNSPLHF
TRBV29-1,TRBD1,CSVVNRGSGYEQYF
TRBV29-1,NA,CSAQLVIETQYF
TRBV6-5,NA,CASSYQGPHTGELFF
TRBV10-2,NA,CASILGPGLEFF
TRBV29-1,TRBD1,CSVDTGGSTEAFF
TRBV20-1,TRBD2,CSARSGTSGYTDTQYF
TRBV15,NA,CATSRDRWVRVNRPQHF
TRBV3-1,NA,CASSLSGISGSYNEQFF
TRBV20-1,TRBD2,CSASVSGSETDTQYF
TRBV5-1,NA,CSSSLEYGGAHGYTF
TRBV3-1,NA,CATSHGGLLRRVFYGYTF